This TCR beta chain was sequenced in a study of blood T cell repertoires in COVID-19. The wider study: The United States, Italy and Spain provided the acute and convalescent COVID-19 samples.

Trimming cost V 0 bases and J 0 bases, with 12 bases left between them. The CDR3 runs 16 residues. Germline V gene data show CDR1 as SGHTS and CDR2 as YDEGEE. The Seattle site enrolled patients during active infection and followed them longitudinally. How the authors handled the data: By means of reference gene primer amplification, nucleated cell counts were estimated. Sequencing was performed with immunoSEQ multiplex PCR; in TCRdb, only in-frame clones are kept and a portion is missing. V and J calls and clone size are those listed in that table; D and trimming were worked out from the DNA. The sample contains about 170,000 clones, about nine tenths of which appear only once.

The material sequenced was peripheral blood. The clonotype originates from a woman aged 60-75 years with COVID-19, enrolled during active disease. This sequence joins TRBV5-8 and TRBJ1-2; TRBD1 might be the D (5 bases). The CDR3 region has the DNA TGTGCCAGCAGCTTGGAATCGCACAGGCCTAACTATGGCTACACCTTC. Residues: CASSLESHRPNYGYTF.